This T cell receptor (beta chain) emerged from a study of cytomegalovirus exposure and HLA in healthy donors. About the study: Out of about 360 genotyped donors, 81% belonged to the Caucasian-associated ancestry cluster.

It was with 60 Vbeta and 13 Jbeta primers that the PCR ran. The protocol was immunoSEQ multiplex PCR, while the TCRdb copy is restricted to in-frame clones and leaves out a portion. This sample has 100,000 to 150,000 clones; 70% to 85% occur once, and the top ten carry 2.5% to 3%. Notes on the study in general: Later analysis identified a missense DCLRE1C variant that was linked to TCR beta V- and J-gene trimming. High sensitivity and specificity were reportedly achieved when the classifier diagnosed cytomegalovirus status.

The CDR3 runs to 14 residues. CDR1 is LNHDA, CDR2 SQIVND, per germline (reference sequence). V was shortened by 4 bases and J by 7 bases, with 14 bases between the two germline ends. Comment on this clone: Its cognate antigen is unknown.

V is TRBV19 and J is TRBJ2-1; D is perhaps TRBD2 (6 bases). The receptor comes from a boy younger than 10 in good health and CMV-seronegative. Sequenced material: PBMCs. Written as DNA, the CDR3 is TGTGCCAGTAGTAGCGCTGGGACTCCTAATGAGCAGTTCTTC. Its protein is CASSSAGTPNEQFF.